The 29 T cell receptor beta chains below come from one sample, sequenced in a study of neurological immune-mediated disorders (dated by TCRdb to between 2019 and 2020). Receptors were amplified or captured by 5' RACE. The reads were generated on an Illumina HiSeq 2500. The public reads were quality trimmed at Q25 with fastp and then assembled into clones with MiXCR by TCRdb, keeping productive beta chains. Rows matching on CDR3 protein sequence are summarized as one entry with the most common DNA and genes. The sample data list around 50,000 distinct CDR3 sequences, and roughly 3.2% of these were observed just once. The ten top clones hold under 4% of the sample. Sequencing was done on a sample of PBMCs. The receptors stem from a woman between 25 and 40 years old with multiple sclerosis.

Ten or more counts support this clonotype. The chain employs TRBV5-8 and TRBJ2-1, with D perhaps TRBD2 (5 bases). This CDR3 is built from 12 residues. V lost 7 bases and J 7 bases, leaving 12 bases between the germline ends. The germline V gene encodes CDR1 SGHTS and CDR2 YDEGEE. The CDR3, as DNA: TGTGCCAGCGCGACTACCCTGAATGAGCAGTTCTTC. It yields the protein CASATTLNEQFF.

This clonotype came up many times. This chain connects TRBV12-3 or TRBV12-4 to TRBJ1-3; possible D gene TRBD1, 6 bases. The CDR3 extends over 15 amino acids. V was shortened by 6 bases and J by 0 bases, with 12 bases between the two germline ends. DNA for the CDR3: TGTGCCAGCAGCGCCGACAGGATCTCTGGAAACACCATATATTTT. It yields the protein CASSADRISGNTIYF.

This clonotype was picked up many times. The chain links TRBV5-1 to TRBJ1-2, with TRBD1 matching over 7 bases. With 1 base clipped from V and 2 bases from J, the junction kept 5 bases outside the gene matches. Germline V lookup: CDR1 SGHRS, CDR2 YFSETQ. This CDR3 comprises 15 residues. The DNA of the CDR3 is TGCGCCAGCAGCTTGAGGGGACAGACAAACTATGGCTACACCTTC. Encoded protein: CASSLRGQTNYGYTF.

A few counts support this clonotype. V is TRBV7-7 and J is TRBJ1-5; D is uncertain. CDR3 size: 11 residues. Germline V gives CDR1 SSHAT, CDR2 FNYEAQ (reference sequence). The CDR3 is CASFGRQPQHF. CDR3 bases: TGTGCTTCTTTCGGACGGCAGCCCCAGCATTTT.

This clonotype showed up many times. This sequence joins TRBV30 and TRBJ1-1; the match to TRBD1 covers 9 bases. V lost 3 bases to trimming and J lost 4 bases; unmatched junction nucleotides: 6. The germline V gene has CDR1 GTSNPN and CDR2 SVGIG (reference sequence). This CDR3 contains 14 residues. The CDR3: CAWRGQGTGTEAFF. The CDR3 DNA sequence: TGTGCCTGGAGGGGACAGGGAACGGGCACTGAAGCTTTCTTT.

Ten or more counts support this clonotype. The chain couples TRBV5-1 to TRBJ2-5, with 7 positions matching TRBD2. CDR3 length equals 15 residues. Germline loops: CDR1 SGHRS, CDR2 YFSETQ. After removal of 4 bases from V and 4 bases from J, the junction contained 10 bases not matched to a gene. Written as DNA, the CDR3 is TGCGCCAGCAGCCCCCGGGTCGCTAGCGGAGAGACCCAGTACTTC. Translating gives CASSPRVASGETQYF.

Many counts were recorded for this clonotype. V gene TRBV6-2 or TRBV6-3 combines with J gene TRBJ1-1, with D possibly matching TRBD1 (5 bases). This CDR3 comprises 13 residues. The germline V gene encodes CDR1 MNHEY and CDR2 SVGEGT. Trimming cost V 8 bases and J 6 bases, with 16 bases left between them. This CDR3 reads CASANGGSSEAFF. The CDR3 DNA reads TGTGCCAGCGCAAACGGGGGGTCGTCTGAAGCTTTCTTT.

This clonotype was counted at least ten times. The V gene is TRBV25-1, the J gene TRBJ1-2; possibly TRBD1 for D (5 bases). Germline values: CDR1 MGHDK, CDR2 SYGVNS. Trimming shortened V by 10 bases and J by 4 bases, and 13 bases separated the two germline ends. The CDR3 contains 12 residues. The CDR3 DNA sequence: TGTGCCACAGGGCGGGTTGGCTATGGCTACACCTTC. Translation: CATGRVGYGYTF.

CDR3 nucleotides: TGTGCCAGCAGCGTAGATGTAGGGGGCATGGAGGAAACTTTCTTT. Protein: CASSVDVGGMEETFF. This sequence joins TRBV9 and TRBJ1-1; 7 bases map to TRBD1. The CDR3 runs to 15 residues. CDR1 and CDR2 from the germline V gene are SGDLS and YYNGEE. The trim removed 0 bases at V and 12 bases at J, leaving 14 bases unmatched.

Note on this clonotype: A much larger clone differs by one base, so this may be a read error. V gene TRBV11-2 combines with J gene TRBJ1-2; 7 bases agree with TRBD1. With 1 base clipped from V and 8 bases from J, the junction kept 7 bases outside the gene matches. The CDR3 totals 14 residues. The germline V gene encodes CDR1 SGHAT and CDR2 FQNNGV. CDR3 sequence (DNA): TGTGCCAGCAGCTTAGGCAAGGGGGCTGGAGGCTACACCTTC. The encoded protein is CASSLGKGAGGYTF.

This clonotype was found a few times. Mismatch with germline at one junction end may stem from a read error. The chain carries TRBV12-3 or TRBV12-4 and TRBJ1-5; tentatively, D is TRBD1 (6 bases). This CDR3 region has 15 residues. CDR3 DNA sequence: TGTGCCAGCAGTCCACAGGGATTTAGCAATCAGCCCCAGAATTTT. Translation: CASSPQGFSNQPQNF.

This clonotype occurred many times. CDR3 sequence reads: CASSRTGPSETQYF. In nucleotides, the CDR3 is TGCGCCAGCAGCCGGACCGGGCCATCCGAGACCCAGTACTTC. The rearrangement uses TRBV4-1 and TRBJ2-5; D is uncertain. This CDR3 contains 14 residues. In germline, CDR1 is MGHRA, CDR2 YSYEKL. The V end lost 4 bases, the J end lost 5 bases, and 14 bases lay between the germline ends.

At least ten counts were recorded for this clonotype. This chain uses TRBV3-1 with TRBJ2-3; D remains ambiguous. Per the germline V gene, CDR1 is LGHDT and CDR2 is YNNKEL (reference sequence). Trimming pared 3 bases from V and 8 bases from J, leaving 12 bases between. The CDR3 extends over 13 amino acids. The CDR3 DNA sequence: TGTGCCAGCAGCCATGGCCGTTTAGGTACGCAGTATTTT. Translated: CASSHGRLGTQYF.

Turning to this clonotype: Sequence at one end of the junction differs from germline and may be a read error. The CDR3 DNA reads TGCAGTGCTAGGGTCCAGGGAGGGTCACCCCTCAACTTT. Amino acids: CSARVQGGSPLNF. V usage is TRBV20-1 and J usage is TRBJ1-6; a possible D gene is TRBD1 (5 bases). This CDR3 has 13 amino acids. Germline CDR1 is DFQATT and CDR2 is SNEGSKA (reference sequence).

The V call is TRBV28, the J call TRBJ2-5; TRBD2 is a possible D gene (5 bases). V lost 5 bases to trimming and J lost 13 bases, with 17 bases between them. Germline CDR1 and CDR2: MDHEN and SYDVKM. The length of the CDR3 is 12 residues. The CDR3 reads CASSTTTTPVYF. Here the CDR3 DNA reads TGTGCCAGCAGTACAACGACTACGCCCGTGTACTTC.

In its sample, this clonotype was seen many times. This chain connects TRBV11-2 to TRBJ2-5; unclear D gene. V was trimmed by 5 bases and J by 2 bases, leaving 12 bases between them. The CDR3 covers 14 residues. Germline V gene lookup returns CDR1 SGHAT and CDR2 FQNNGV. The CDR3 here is CASSQGNIQETQYF. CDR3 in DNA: TGTGCCAGCAGCCAAGGGAACATACAAGAGACCCAGTACTTC.

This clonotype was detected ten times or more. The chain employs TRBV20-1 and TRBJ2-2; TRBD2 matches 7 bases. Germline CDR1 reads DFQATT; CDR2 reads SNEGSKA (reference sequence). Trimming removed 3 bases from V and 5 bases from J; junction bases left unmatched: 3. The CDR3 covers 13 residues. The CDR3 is CSASGGRTGELFF. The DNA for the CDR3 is TGCAGTGCTAGTGGCGGGAGAACCGGGGAGCTGTTTTTT.

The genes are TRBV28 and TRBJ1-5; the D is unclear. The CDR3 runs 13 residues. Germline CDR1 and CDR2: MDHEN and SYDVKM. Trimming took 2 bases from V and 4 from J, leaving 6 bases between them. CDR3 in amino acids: CASSLELNQPQHF. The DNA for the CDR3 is TGTGCCAGCAGTTTAGAACTAAATCAGCCCCAGCATTTT.

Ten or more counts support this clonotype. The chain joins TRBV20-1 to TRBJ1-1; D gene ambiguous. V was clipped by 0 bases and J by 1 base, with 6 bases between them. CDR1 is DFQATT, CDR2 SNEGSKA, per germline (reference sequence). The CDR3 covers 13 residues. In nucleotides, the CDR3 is TGCAGTGCTAGAGAATCGGGGAACACTGAAGCTTTCTTT. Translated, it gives CSARESGNTEAFF.

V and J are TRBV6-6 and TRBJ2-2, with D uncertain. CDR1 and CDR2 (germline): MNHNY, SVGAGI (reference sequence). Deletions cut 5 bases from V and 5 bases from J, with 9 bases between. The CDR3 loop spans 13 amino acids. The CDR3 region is CASSEKGTGELFF. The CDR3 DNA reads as TGTGCCAGCAGTGAAAAGGGTACCGGGGAGCTGTTTTTT.

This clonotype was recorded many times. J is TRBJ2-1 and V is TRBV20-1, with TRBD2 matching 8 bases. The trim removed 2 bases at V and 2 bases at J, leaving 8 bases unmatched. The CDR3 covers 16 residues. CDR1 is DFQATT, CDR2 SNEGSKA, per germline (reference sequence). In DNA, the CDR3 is TGCAGTGCTAGAAAGCCTAGCGGGTTTACCTACAATGAGCAGTTCTTC. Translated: CSARKPSGFTYNEQFF.

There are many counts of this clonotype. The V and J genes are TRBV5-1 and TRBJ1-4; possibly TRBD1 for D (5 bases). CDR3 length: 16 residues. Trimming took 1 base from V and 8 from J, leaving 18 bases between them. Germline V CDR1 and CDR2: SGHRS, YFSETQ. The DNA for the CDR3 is TGCGCCAGCAGCTTGACGAGATGGGGGGGAAGAGAAAAACTGTTTTTT. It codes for CASSLTRWGGREKLFF.

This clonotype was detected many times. CDR3 nucleotide sequence: TGTGCCAGCAGTTTTTATCCAGCAACTAACTATGGCTACACCTTC. Its protein is CASSFYPATNYGYTF. The genes are TRBV28 and TRBJ1-2; D remains ambiguous. The V end was cut by 3 bases, the J end by 0 bases, with 11 bases between. Germline CDR1 MDHEN, CDR2 SYDVKM. The CDR3 spans 15 residues.

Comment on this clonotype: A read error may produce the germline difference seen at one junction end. Here the CDR3 DNA reads TGCAGTGCTTGGACAGATGGTGCTTCACCCCTCAACTTT. It specifies CSAWTDGASPLNF. The chain couples TRBV20-1 to TRBJ1-6; a possible D gene is TRBD1 (6 bases). The CDR3 is 13 residues long. In germline, CDR1 is DFQATT, CDR2 SNEGSKA (reference sequence).

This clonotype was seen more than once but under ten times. The CDR3 coding sequence is TGTGCCAGCAGCTCCAAAATTCACAGGGTCCAGTCCTATAATTCACCCCTCCACTTT. Protein: CASSSKIHRVQSYNSPLHF. The chain combines TRBV7-2 with TRBJ1-6; D may be TRBD1 (6 bases). Germline V lookup: CDR1 SGHTA, CDR2 FQGNSA. This CDR3 has 19 residues. The V gene lost 4 bases and the J gene lost 1 base, with 20 bases spanning the gap.

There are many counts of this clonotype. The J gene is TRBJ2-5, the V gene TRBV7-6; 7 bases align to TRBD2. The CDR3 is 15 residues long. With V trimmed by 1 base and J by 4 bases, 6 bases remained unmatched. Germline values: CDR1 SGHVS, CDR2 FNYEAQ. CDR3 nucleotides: TGTGCCAGCAGCTTAGGCTCGGCTAGCGGAGAGACCCAGTACTTC. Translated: CASSLGSASGETQYF.

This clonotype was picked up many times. This CDR3 is CSAREEGAYTDTQYF. As DNA, the CDR3 is TGCAGTGCTAGAGAAGAGGGAGCATACACAGATACGCAGTATTTT. The chain employs TRBV20-1 and TRBJ2-3, with D tentatively TRBD2 (5 bases). The CDR3 has 15 residues. Germline V CDR1 and CDR2: DFQATT, SNEGSKA (reference sequence). The ends were cut back, 0 bases at V and 2 bases at J, with 12 bases in the middle.

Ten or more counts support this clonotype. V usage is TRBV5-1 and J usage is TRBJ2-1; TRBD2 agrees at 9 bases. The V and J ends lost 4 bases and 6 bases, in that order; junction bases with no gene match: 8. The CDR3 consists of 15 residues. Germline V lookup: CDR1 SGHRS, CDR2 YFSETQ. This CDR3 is CASSISGGGGNEQFF. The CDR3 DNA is TGCGCCAGCAGCATTAGCGGGGGAGGGGGCAATGAGCAGTTCTTC.

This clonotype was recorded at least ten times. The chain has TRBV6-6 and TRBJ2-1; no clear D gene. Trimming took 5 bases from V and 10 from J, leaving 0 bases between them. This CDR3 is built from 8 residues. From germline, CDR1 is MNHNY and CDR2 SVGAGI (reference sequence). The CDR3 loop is CASSEQFF. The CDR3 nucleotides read TGTGCCAGCAGTGAGCAGTTCTTC.